This TCR beta chain was recovered during a study of T cells after yellow fever vaccination. Overall study: Fractions of low cell number were prepared using SMART-Seq v4 Ultra Low Input. Overall study results and limits: Weaker in magnitude, the secondary response showed a faster peak on day 5 versus 15. Just a small share of clonotypes turned up in the CD4 compartment as well as the CD8 compartment.

Worth noting for this clonotype: As yet, its antigen is unknown.

CDR3 length equals 14 residues. Trimming took off 3 bases at V and 0 bases at J, with 9 bases between the two ends. Germline CDR1 reads SGHDN; CDR2 reads FVKESK. Production of TCR cDNA was by 5'RACE template switching, which also added a universal primer site and UMIs. In TCRdb, the 5' RACE reads were re-called with MiXCR into one record per CDR3 protein. The sample lists hundreds of thousands of distinct CDR3 sequences; more than 9% were seen once. The specimen comprised PBMCs, sampled on the day of the yellow fever booster vaccination. J is TRBJ2-7 and V is TRBV14; D gene uncertain. The sequence was obtained from a man aged 25-40 years who received the YFV17D yellow fever vaccine. The CDR3 DNA follows: TGTGCCAGCAGCCACAGTGATACCTCCTACGAGCAGTACTTC. Protein product: CASSHSDTSYEQYF.